These 10 T cell receptor beta chains share one sample of origin, sequenced in a study of blood T cell repertoires in COVID-19. Sequenced by immunoSEQ multiplex PCR; TCRdb stores in-frame clones only, minus some. The sample lists about 95,000 clones; approximately 87% were seen once. Sequenced sample: peripheral blood. The source of these receptors is a human donor in a cohort sampled during active COVID-19.

The CDR3 here is CASSSPPGDTQYF. The CDR3 DNA reads TGCGCCAGCAGCTCACCACCGGGAGATACGCAGTATTTT. V and J are TRBV5-1 and TRBJ2-3; no clear D. With 3 bases removed from V and 5 bases from J, the gap between germline ends came to 10 bases. CDR1 and CDR2 from the germline V gene are SGHRS and YFSETQ. The CDR3 totals 13 residues.

This clone was seen just once. This chain connects TRBV6-2 or TRBV6-3 to TRBJ1-1, with a weak D call TRBD1 (5 bases). The CDR3 contains 15 residues. Trimming took off 5 bases at V and 1 base at J, with 14 bases between the two ends. Germline V gene data show CDR1 as MNHEY and CDR2 as SVGEGT. The CDR3 DNA follows: TGTGCCAGCAGTCCCATCCCAGGGTGGAACACTGAAGCTTTCTTT. Encoded protein: CASSPIPGWNTEAFF.

Written as DNA, the CDR3 is TGTGCCAGTAGTCTCAGCGGGACCTACAATGAGCAGTTCTTC. Translation: CASSLSGTYNEQFF. The V gene is TRBV19, the J gene TRBJ2-1, with 7 bases that match TRBD2. The V and J ends lost 5 bases and 2 bases, in that order; junction bases with no gene match: 3. CDR1 LNHDA and CDR2 SQIVND come from the germline V gene (reference sequence). The CDR3 covers 14 residues.

This chain joins TRBV11-2 and TRBJ1-3, with 7 bases aligning to TRBD1. This CDR3 is 14 amino acids long. Germline V lookup: CDR1 SGHAT, CDR2 FQNNGV. V shed 8 bases and J 3 bases; nucleotides not matched to a gene: 7. CDR3 nucleotide sequence: TGTGCCAGCGAATTGAACAGGGGTGGAAACACCATATATTTT. Protein: CASELNRGGNTIYF.

The chain carries TRBV9 and TRBJ1-1, with D uncertain. V was trimmed by 0 bases and J by 2 bases, leaving 11 bases between them. Germline V lookup: CDR1 SGDLS, CDR2 YYNGEE. The CDR3 contains 15 residues. The CDR3 spells CASSVGMGVNTEAFF. The CDR3 coding sequence is TGTGCCAGCAGCGTAGGTATGGGAGTCAACACTGAAGCTTTCTTT.

This chain connects TRBV19 to TRBJ1-2, with 7 bases matching TRBD1. Germline assignment: CDR1 LNHDA and CDR2 SQIVND (reference sequence). V was pared by 6 bases and J by 8 bases, with 9 bases of the junction left unmatched. This CDR3 has 13 amino acids. The CDR3 DNA reads TGTGCCAGTAGCCTCGACAGGGTAATGGGCTACACCTTC. The encoded protein is CASSLDRVMGYTF. Drawing the rest from reference TRBV19 and TRBJ1-2, the complete variable domain is DGGITQSPKYLFRKEGQNVTLSCEQNLNHDAMYWYRQDPGQGLRLIYYSQIVNDFQKGDIAEGYSVSREKKESFPLTVTSAQKNPTAFYLCASSLDRVMGYTFGSGTRLTVV.

J is TRBJ1-2 and V is TRBV3-1 (or the pseudogene TRBV3-2); D ambiguous. CDR1 and CDR2 from the germline V gene are LGHDT and YNNKEL (reference sequence). With 4 bases removed from V and 4 bases from J, the gap between germline ends came to 13 bases. The CDR3 has 14 amino acids. CDR3 nucleotide sequence: TGTGCCAGCAGCCTGGCTCCCGAACCCTATGGCTACACCTTC. It is translated as CASSLAPEPYGYTF.

The chain uses TRBV30 and TRBJ1-1; tentatively, D is TRBD1 (5 bases). This CDR3 spans 12 amino acids. V lost 8 bases, J lost 1 base, and 11 bases lay in between. Germline V gene sequence: CDR1 GTSNPN, CDR2 SVGIG (reference sequence). CDR3: CAGGTGNTEAFF. The CDR3 nucleotides are TGTGCCGGGGGGACGGGGAACACTGAAGCTTTCTTT.

V is TRBV5-4 and J is TRBJ2-7; 8 positions match TRBD2. This CDR3 has 16 amino acids. The V gene end was trimmed by 0 bases and the J gene end by 1 base; junction bases not matched to a gene: 6. Germline-derived CDR1 and CDR2 are SGHNT and YYREEE (reference sequence). The CDR3 nucleotides are TGTGCCAGCAGCTTGGACCGCGCGGGGGGTTCCTACGAGCAGTACTTC. Translated, it gives CASSLDRAGGSYEQYF. Full variable domain (missing parts from reference TRBV5-4 and TRBJ2-7): ETGVTQSPTHLIKTRGQQVTLRCSSQSGHNTVSWYQQALGQGPQFIFQYYREEENGRGNFPPRFSGLQFPNYSSELNVNALELDDSALYLCASSLDRAGGSYEQYFGPGTRLTVT.

The CDR3 spells CASTRQLGTEAFF. The CDR3 coding sequence is TGTGCCAGCACTCGGCAACTAGGCACTGAAGCTTTCTTT. This sequence joins TRBV12-3 or TRBV12-4 and TRBJ1-1; D is unresolved. V was pared by 7 bases and J by 4 bases, with 13 bases between. The CDR3 totals 13 residues.